The source of this T cell receptor (beta chain) is a study of shared clonotypes between healthy human individuals. Overall study results and limits: Sequencing depth was expected to affect clonotype sharing among donors. The study found about 5% of naive CD4 clonotypes shared across a handful of donors.

Trimming took 5 bases from V and 1 from J, leaving 9 bases between them. CDR1 SGHNT and CDR2 YYREEE come from the germline V gene (reference sequence). This CDR3 spans 13 amino acids. Genomic DNA of each subset was evenly split across several immunoSEQ plates. For sorted subsets, 150 to 200 ng DNA per replicate equaled around 30,000 T cell genomes. The method was immunoSEQ multiplex PCR; TCRdb's version includes in-frame clones alone and lacks a portion of them. This repertoire shows millions of clones, approximately 95% found once; its top ten account for under 0.15%. About this clone: Its target is unknown. The same CDR3 arises from other DNA sequences in this sample as well.

Material: naive CD4+ T cells sorted from blood. Subset described: CD45RA+ positively selected. This TCR was sampled from a man aged 18-30 years in good health. The chain has TRBV5-4 and TRBJ1-1; D uncertain. The CDR3 sequence: CASSLTANTEAFF. Written as DNA, the CDR3 is TGTGCCAGCAGTTTGACTGCGAACACTGAAGCTTTCTTT.